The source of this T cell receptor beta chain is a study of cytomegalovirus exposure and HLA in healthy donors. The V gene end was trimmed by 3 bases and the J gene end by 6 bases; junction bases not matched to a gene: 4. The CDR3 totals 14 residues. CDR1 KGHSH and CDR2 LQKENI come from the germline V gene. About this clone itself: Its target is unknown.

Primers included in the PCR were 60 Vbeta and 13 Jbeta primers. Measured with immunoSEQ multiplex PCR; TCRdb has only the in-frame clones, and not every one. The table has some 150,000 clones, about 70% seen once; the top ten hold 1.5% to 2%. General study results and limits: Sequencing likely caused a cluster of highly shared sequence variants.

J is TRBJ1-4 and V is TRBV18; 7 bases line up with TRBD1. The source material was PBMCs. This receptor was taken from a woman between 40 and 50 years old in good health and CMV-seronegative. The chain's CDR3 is CASSPETGYEKLFF. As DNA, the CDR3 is TGTGCCAGCTCACCCGAGACAGGGTATGAAAAACTGTTTTTT.